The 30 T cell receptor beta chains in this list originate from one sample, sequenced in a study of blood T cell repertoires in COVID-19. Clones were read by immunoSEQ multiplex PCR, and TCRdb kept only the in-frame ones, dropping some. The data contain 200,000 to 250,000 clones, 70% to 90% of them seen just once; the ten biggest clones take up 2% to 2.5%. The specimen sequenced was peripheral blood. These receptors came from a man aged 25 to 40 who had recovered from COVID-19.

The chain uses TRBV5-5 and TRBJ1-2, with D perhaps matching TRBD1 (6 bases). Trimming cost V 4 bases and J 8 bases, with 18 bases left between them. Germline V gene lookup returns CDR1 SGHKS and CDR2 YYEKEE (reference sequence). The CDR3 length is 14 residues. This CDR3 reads CASSEQGSLRGYTF. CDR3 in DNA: TGTGCCAGCAGCGAACAGGGCTCGCTCCGGGGCTACACCTTC.

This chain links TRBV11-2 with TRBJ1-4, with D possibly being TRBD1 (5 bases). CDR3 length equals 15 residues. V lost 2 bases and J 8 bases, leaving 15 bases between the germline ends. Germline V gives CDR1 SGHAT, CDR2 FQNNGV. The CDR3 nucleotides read TGTGCCAGCAGCTTACGTGGAAGGGGAAGCGAAAAACTGTTTTTT. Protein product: CASSLRGRGSEKLFF.

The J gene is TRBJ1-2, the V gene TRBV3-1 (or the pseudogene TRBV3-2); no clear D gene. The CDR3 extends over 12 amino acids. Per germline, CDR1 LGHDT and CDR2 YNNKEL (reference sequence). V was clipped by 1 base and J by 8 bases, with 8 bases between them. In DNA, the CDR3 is TGTGCCAGCAGCCAAGGGGCGCGCGGCTACACCTTC. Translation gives CASSQGARGYTF.

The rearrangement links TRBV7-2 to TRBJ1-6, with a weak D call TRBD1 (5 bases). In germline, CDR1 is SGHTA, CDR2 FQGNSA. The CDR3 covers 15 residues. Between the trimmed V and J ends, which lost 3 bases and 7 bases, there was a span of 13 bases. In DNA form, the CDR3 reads TGTGCCAGCAGCTTCGCCCGACAGACGAATTCACCCCTCCACTTT. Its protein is CASSFARQTNSPLHF.

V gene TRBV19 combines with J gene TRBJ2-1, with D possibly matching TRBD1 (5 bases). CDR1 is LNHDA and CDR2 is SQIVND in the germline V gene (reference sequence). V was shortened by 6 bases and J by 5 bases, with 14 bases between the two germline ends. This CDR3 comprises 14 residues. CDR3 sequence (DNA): TGTGCCAGTAGGATCAGGGAATATGACAATGAGCAGTTCTTC. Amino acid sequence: CASRIREYDNEQFF.

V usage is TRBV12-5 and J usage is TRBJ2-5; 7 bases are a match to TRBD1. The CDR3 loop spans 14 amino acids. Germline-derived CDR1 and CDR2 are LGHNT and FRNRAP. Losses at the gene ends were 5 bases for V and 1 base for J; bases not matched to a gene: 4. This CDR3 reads CASGPGTAQETQYF. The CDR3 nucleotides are TGTGCTAGTGGTCCGGGGACAGCCCAAGAGACCCAGTACTTC.

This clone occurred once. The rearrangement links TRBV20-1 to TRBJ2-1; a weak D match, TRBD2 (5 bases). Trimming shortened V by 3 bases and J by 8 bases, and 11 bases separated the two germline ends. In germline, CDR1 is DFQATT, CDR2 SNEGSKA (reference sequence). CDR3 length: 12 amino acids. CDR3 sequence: CSASTTRDEQFF. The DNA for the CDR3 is TGCAGTGCTAGTACCACTAGGGATGAGCAGTTCTTC.

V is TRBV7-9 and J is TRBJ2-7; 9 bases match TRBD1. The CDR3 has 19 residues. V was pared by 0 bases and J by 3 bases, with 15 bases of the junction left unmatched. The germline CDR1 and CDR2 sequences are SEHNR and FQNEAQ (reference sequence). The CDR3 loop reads CASSLADRGSLPKDYEQYF. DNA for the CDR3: TGTGCCAGCAGCTTAGCGGACAGGGGCTCCCTTCCCAAAGACTACGAGCAGTACTTC. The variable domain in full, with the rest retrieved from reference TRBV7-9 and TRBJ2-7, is DTGVSQNPRHKITKRGQNVTFRCDPISEHNRLYWYRQTLGQGPEFLTYFQNEAQLEKSRLLSDRFSAERPKGSFSTLEIQRTEQGDSAMYLCASSLADRGSLPKDYEQYFGPGTRLTVT.

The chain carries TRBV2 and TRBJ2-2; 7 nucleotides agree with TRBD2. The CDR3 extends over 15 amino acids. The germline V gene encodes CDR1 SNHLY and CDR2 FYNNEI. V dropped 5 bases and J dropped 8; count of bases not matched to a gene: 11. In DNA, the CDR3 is TGTGCCAGCAGTAGAGCTGGGGCGGGGGTTGGGGAGCTGTTTTTT. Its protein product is CASSRAGAGVGELFF.

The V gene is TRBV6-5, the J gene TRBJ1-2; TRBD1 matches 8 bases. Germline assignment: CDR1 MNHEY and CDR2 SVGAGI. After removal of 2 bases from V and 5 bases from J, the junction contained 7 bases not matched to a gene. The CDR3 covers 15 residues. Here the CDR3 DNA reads TGTGCCAGCAGTTACCGGACAGGGTTGGGGTATGGCTACACCTTC. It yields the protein CASSYRTGLGYGYTF.

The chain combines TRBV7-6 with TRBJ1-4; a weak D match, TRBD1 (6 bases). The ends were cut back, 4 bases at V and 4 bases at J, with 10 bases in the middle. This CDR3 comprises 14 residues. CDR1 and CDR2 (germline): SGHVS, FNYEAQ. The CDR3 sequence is CASSSTGFNEKLFF. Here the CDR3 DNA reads TGTGCCAGCAGCTCTACAGGGTTTAATGAAAAACTGTTTTTT.

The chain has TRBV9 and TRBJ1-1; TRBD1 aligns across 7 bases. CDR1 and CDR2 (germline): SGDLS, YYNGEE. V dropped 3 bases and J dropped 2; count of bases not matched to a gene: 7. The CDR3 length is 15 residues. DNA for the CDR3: TGTGCCAGCAGCGCGCAGGACAGGATAAACACTGAAGCTTTCTTT. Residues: CASSAQDRINTEAFF. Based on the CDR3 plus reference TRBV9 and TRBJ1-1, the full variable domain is DSGVTQTPKHLITATGQRVTLRCSPRSGDLSVYWYQQSLDQGLQFLIQYYNGEERAKGNILERFSAQQFPDLHSELNLSSLELGDSALYFCASSAQDRINTEAFFGQGTRLTVV.

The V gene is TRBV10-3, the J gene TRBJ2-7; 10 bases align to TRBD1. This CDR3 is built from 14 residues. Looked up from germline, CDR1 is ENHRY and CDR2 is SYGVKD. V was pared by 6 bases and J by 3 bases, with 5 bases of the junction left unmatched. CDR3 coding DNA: TGTGCCATCAGCCCCGGGACAGGGGACTACGAGCAGTACTTC. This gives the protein CAISPGTGDYEQYF.

CDR3 in amino acids: CASSLSGVYYEQYF. As DNA, the CDR3 is TGTGCCAGCAGCTTGTCCGGGGTTTACTACGAGCAGTACTTC. The V and J genes are TRBV7-9 and TRBJ2-7; D possibly corresponds to TRBD2 (5 bases). V was pared by 3 bases and J by 3 bases, with 12 bases between. This CDR3 region has 14 residues. In germline, CDR1 is SEHNR, CDR2 FQNEAQ (reference sequence). Full variable domain (remainder filled in from reference TRBV7-9 and TRBJ2-7): DTGVSQNPRHKITKRGQNVTFRCDPISEHNRLYWYRQTLGQGPEFLTYFQNEAQLEKSRLLSDRFSAERPKGSFSTLEIQRTEQGDSAMYLCASSLSGVYYEQYFGPGTRLTVT.

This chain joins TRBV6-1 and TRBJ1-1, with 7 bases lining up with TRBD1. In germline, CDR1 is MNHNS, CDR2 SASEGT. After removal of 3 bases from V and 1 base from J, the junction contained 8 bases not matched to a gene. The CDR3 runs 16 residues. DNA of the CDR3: TGTGCCAGCAGTGATATACAGGGGACCCGGAACACTGAAGCTTTCTTT. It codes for CASSDIQGTRNTEAFF.

In DNA form, the CDR3 reads TGTGCCCGTAGGTCGGCAATCCCCTTAGGAGGGCACGGGGAGCTGTTTTTT. Translated: CARRSAIPLGGHGELFF. V and J are TRBV30 and TRBJ2-2; D is perhaps TRBD2 (6 bases). V dropped 8 bases and J dropped 7 bases, with 29 bases sitting between them. The CDR3 length is 17 residues. Germline assignment: CDR1 GTSNPN and CDR2 SVGIG (reference sequence).

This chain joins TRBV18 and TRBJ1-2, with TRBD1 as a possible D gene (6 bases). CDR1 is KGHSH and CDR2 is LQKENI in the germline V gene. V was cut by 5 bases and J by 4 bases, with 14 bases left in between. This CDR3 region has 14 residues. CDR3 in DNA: TGTGCCAGCTCAACGACAGGCGAGGGCTATGGCTACACCTTC. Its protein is CASSTTGEGYGYTF. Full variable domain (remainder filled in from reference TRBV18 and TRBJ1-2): NAGVMQNPRHLVRRRGQEARLRCSPMKGHSHVYWYRQLPEEGLKFMVYLQKENIIDESGMPKERFSAEFPKEGPSILRIQQVVRGDSAAYFCASSTTGEGYGYTFGSGTRLTVV.

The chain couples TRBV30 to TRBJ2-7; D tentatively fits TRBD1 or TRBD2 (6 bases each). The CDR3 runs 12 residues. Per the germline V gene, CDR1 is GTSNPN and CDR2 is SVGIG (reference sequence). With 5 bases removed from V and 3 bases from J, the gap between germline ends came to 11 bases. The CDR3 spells CAWGGTYYEQYF. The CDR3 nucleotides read TGTGCCTGGGGGGGGACATACTACGAGCAGTACTTC.

CDR3 DNA: TGTGCCAGCAGTTATAGCGGGGCCGCAGCCAAAAACATTCAGTACTTC. Protein product: CASSYSGAAAKNIQYF. The gene calls are TRBV6-2 or TRBV6-3 and TRBJ2-4, with 8 bases identical to TRBD2. J gave up 0 bases and V 3 bases, and 4 bases lay outside the gene matches. Germline V gene lookup returns CDR1 MNHEY and CDR2 SVGEGT. The CDR3 has 16 residues.

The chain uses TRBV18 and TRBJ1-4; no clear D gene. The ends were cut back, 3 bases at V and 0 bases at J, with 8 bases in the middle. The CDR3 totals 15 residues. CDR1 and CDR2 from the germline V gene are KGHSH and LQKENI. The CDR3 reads CASSPSPTTNEKLFF. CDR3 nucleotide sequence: TGTGCCAGCTCACCGTCCCCAACAACTAATGAAAAACTGTTTTTT.

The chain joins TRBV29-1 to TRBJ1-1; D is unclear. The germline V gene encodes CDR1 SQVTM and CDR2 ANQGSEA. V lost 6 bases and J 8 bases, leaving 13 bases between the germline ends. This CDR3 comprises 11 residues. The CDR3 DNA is TGCAGCGTAGGCCGGAGGGCAGAAGCTTTCTTT. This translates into CSVGRRAEAFF.

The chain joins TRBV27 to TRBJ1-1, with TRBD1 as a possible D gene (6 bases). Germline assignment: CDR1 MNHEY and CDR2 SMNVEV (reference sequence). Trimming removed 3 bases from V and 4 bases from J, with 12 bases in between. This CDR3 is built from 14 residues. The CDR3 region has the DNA TGTGCCAGCAGTTTTGGCAGGGGTGGCACTGAAGCTTTCTTT. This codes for CASSFGRGGTEAFF.

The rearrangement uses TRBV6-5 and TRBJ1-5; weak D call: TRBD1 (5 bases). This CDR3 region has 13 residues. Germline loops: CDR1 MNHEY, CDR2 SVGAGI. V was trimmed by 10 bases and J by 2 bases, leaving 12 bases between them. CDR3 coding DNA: TGTGCCACGGCCCGGGGGGGCAATCAGCCCCAGCATTTT. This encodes CATARGGNQPQHF.

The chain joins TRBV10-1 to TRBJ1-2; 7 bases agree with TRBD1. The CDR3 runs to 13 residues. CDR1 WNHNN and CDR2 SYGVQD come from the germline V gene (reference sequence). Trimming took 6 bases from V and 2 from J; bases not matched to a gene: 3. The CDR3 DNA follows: TGCGCCAGCAGCTCACAGGGGAACTATGGCTACACCTTC. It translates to CASSSQGNYGYTF.

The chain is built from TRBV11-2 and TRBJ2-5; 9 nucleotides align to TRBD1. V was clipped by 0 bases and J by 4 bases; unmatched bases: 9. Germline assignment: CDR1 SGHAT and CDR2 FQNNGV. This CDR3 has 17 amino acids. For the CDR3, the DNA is TGTGCCAGCAGCTTAGATCGTGGGACAGGGTGGGGAGAGACCCAGTACTTC. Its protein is CASSLDRGTGWGETQYF.

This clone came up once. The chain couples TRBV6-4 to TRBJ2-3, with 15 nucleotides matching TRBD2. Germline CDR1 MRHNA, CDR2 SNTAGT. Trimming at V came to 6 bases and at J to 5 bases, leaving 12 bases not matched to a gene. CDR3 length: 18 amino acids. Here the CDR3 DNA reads TGTGCCAGCAGAAACTCTCCGGGACTAGCGGGGGGTGAAGATACGCAGTATTTT. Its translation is CASRNSPGLAGGEDTQYF.

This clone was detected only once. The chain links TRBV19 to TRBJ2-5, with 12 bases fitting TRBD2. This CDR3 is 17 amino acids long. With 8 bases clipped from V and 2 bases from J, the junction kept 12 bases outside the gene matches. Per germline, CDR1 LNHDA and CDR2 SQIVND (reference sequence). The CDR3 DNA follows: TGTGCCAGTTCTGGACCGACTAGCGGGGGTACTCAAGAGACCCAGTACTTC. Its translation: CASSGPTSGGTQETQYF.

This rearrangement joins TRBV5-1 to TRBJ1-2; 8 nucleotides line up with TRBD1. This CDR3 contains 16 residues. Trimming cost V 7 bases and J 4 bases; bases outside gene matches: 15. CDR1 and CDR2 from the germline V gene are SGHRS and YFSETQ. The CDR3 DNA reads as TGCGCCAGCGGGCTGATTAGGGGACAGGAAATCTATGGCTACACCTTC. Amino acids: CASGLIRGQEIYGYTF.

The CDR3 nucleotides are TGTGCCAGCAGCTTGATCGCAGGGTTGACCACTGAAGCTTTCTTT. Its translation: CASSLIAGLTTEAFF. This chain links TRBV5-6 with TRBJ1-1, with D possibly matching TRBD1 (5 bases). This CDR3 region has 15 residues. The V end was cut by 1 base, the J end by 4 bases, with 14 bases between. Germline CDR1 reads SGHDT; CDR2 reads YYEEEE.

CDR3 sequence: CASSAGLRSVEQYF. The CDR3 region has the DNA TGTGCCAGCAGCGCGGGGCTCCGATCGGTAGAGCAGTACTTC. The chain recombines TRBV13 with TRBJ2-7; TRBD2 might be the D (6 bases). The V end lost 5 bases, the J end lost 7 bases, and 18 bases lay between the germline ends. CDR3 size: 14 residues. Germline-derived CDR1 and CDR2 are PRHDT and FYEKMQ (reference sequence).